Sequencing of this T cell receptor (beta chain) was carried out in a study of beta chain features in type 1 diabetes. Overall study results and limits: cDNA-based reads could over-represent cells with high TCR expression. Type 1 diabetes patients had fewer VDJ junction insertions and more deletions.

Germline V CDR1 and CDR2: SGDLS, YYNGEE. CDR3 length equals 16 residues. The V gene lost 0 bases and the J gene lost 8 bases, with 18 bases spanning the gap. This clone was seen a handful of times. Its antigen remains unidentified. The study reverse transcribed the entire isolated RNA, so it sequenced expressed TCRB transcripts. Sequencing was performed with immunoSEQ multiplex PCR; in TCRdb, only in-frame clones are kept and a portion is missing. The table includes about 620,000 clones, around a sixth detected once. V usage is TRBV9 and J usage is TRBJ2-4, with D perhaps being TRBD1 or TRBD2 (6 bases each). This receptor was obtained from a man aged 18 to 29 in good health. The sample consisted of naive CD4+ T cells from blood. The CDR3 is CASSVAAGQIPDIQYF. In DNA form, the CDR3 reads TGTGCCAGCAGCGTAGCGGCGGGACAAATACCAGACATTCAGTACTTC.